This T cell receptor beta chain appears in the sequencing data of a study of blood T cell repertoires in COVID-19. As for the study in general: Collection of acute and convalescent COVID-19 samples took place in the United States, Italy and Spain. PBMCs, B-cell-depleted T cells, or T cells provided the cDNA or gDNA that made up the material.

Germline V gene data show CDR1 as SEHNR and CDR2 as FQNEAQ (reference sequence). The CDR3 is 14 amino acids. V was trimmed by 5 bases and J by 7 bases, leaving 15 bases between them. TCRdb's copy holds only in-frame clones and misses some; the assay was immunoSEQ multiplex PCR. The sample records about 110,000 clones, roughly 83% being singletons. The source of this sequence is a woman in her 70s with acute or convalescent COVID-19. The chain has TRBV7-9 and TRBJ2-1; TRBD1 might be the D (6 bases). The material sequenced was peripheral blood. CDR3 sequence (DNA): TGTGCCAGCAGCGGGACACCCGTAGTTAATGAGCAGTTCTTC. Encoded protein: CASSGTPVVNEQFF.